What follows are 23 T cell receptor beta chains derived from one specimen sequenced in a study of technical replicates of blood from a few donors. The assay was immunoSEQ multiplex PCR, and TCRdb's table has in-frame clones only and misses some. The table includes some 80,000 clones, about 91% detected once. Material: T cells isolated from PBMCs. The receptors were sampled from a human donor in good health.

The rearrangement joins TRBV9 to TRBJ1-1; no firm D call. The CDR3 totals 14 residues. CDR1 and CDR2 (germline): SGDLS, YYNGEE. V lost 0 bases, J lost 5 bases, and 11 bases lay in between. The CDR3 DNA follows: TGTGCCAGCAGCGTAGACGTGGAGTGGACTGAAGCTTTCTTT. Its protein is CASSVDVEWTEAFF.

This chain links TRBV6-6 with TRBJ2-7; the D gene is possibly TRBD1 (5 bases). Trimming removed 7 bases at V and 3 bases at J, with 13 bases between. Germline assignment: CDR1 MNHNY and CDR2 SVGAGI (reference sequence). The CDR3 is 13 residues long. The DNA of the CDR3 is TGTGCCAGCAACCAACAGGCCCACTACGAGCAGTACTTC. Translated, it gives CASNQQAHYEQYF.

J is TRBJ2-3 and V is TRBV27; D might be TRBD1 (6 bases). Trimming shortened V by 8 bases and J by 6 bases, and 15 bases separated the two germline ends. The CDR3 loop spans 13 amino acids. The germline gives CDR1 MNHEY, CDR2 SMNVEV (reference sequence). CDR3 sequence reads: CASHTGRIDTQYF. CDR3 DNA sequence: TGTGCCAGCCACACAGGGCGCATCGATACGCAGTATTTT.

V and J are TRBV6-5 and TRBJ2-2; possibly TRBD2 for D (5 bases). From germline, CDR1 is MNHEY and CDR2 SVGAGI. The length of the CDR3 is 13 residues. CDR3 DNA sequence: TGTGCACATGCGACTAAAGCCACCGGGGAGCTGTTTTTT. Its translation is CAHATKATGELFF.

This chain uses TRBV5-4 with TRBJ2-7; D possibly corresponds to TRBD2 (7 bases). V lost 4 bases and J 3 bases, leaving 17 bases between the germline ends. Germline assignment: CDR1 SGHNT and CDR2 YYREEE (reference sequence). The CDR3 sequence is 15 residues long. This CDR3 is CASSRGAGDLYEQYF. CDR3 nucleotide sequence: TGTGCCAGCAGCCGGGGGGCGGGAGACCTCTACGAGCAGTACTTC. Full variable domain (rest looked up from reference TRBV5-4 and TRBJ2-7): ETGVTQSPTHLIKTRGQQVTLRCSSQSGHNTVSWYQQALGQGPQFIFQYYREEENGRGNFPPRFSGLQFPNYSSELNVNALELDDSALYLCASSRGAGDLYEQYFGPGTRLTVT.

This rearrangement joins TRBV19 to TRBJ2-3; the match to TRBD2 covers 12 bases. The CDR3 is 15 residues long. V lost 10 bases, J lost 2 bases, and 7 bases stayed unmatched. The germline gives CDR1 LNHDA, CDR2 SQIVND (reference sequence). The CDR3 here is CATRTSGALTDTQYF. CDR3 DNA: TGTGCCACAAGGACTAGCGGGGCTCTCACAGATACGCAGTATTTT.

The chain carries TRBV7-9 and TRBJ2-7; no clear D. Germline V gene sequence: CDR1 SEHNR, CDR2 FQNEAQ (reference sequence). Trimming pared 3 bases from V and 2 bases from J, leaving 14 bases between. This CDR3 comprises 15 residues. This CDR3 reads CASSLVSGGPYEQYF. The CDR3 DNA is TGTGCCAGCAGCTTGGTCTCCGGTGGGCCCTACGAGCAGTACTTC.

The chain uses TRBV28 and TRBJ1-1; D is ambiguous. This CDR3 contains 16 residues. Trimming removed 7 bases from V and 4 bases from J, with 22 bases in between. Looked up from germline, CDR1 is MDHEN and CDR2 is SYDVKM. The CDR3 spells CASITFEVRAGTEAFF. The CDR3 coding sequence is TGTGCCAGCATTACTTTTGAGGTTCGGGCGGGCACTGAAGCTTTCTTT.

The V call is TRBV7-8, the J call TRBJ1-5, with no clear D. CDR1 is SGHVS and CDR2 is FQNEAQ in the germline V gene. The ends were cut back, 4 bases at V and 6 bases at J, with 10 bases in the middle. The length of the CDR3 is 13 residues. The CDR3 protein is CASSWEVLQPQHF. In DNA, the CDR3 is TGTGCCAGCAGCTGGGAGGTTCTTCAGCCCCAGCATTTT. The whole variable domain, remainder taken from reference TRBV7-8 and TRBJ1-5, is GAGVSQSPRYKVAKRGQDVALRCDPISGHVSLFWYQQALGQGPEFLTYFQNEAQLDKSGLPSDRFFAERPEGSVSTLKIQRTQQEDSAVYLCASSWEVLQPQHFGDGTRLSIL.

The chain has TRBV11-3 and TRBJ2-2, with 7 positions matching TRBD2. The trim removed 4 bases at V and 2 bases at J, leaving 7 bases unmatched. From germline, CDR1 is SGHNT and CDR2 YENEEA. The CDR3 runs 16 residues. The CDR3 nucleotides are TGTGCCAGCAGCTCCCGGACTAGGGCTAACACCGGGGAGCTGTTTTTT. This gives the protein CASSSRTRANTGELFF.

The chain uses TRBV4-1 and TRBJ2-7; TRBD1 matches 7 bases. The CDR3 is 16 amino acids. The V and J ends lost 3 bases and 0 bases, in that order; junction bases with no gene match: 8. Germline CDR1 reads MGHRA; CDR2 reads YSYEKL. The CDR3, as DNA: TGCGCCAGCAGCCATCCGACAGGGTCCTCCTCCTACGAGCAGTACTTC. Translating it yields CASSHPTGSSSYEQYF.

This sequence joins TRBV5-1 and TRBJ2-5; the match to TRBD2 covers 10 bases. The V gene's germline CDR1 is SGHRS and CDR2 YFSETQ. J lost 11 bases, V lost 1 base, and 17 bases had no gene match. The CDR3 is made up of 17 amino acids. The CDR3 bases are TGCGCCAGCAGCTTGAGGGTCGGGGCGCTAGCGGGGGTATATCAGTACTTC. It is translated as CASSLRVGALAGVYQYF.

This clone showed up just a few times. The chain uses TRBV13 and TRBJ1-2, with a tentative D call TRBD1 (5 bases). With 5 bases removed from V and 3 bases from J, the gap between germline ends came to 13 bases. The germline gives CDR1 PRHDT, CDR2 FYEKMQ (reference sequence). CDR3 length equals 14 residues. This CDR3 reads CASSDKGRYYGYTF. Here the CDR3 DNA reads TGTGCCAGCAGCGACAAGGGGAGGTACTATGGCTACACCTTC.

The CDR3 nucleotides are TGTGCCAGCAGTGTTCAGGGGGGATATGGCTACACCTTC. Protein: CASSVQGGYGYTF. This chain links TRBV27 with TRBJ1-2; TRBD1 aligns across 7 bases. CDR3 length: 13 amino acids. Looked up from germline, CDR1 is MNHEY and CDR2 is SMNVEV (reference sequence). V trimming: 5 bases; J trimming: 5 bases; junction bases outside the gene matches: 5.

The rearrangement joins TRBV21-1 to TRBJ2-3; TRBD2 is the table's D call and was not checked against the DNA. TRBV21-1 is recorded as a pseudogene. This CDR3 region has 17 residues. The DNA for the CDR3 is TGTGCCAGCAGCAAAGCGGGTAGAGCGGGATTCACAGATACGCAGTATTTT. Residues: CASSKAGRAGFTDTQYF.

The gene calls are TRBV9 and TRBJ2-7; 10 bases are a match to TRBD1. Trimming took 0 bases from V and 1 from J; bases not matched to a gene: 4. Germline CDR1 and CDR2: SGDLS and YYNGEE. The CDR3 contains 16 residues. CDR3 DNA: TGTGCCAGCAGCGTAGGGGGGGACAGGGGTTCCTACGAGCAGTACTTC. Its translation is CASSVGGDRGSYEQYF.

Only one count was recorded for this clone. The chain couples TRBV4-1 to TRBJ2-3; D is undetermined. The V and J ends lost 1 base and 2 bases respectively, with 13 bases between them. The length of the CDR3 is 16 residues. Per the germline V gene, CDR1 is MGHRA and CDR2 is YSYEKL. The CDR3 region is CASSQVSSFATDTQYF. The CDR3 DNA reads TGCGCCAGCAGCCAAGTCAGTTCTTTTGCCACAGATACGCAGTATTTT.

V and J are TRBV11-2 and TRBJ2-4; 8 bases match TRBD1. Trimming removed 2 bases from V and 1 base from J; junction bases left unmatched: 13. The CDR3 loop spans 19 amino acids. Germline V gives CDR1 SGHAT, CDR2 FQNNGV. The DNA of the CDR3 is TGTGCCAGCAGCTTATCGGGTCAGGGGGCTGGGGTGGCCAAAAACATTCAGTACTTC. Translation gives CASSLSGQGAGVAKNIQYF.

CDR3 sequence: CASRPGAGNQPQHF. CDR3 coding DNA: TGTGCCAGCAGACCAGGGGCGGGCAATCAGCCCCAGCATTTT. The chain is built from TRBV6-5 and TRBJ1-5; a weak D match, TRBD1 (6 bases). Germline CDR1 reads MNHEY; CDR2 reads SVGAGI. Trimming took 6 bases from V and 2 from J, leaving 11 bases between them. The CDR3 loop spans 14 amino acids.

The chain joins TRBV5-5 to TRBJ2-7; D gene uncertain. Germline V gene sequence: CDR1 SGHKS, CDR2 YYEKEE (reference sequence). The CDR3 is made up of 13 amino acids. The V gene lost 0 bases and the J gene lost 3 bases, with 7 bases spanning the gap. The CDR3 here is CASSLVENYEQYF. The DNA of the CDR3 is TGTGCCAGCAGCTTGGTCGAGAACTACGAGCAGTACTTC.

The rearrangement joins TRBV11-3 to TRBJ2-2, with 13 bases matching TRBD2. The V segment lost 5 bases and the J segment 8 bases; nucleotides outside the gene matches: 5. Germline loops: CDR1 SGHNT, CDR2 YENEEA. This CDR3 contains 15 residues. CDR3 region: CASSPTSGRSGELFF. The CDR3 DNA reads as TGTGCCAGCAGCCCGACTAGCGGGAGGAGTGGGGAGCTGTTTTTT.

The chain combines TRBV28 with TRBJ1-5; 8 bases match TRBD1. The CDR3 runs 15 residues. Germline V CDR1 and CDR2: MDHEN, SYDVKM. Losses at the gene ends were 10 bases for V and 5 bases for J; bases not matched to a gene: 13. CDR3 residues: CAILQGALSDQPQHF. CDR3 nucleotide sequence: TGTGCCATTCTTCAGGGGGCTCTAAGCGATCAGCCCCAGCATTTT.

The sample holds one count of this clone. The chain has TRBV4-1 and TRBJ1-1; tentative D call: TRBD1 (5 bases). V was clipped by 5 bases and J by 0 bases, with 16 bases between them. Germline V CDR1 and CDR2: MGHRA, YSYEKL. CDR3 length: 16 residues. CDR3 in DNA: TGCGCCAGCAGCTTCTTAGTCGGGGGGGTGAACACTGAAGCTTTCTTT. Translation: CASSFLVGGVNTEAFF.